This TCR beta chain was documented in a study of T-cell reconstitution after alpha-beta-depleted transplantation in children. Preparing the TCRbeta library involved the use of unique molecular identifiers. TCRdb ran MiXCR on the PCR reads and lists one entry per CDR3 protein. The sample records 450,000 to 600,000 distinct CDR3 sequences, 18% being singletons. Germline-derived CDR1 and CDR2 are MGHRA and YSYEKL. This CDR3 has 14 amino acids. Trimming at V came to 7 bases and at J to 3 bases, leaving 8 bases not matched to a gene. Source: PBMCs from the stem cell graft donor, taken from the stem cell graft. The rearrangement links TRBV4-1 to TRBJ2-7; 8 bases map to TRBD1. The clonotype originates from a human donor who donated a stem cell graft to a child with acute lymphoblastic leukemia. The DNA of the CDR3 is TGCGCCAGCAACTTCGGGACAGGAGGCTACGAGCAGTACTTC. Encoded protein: CASNFGTGGYEQYF.